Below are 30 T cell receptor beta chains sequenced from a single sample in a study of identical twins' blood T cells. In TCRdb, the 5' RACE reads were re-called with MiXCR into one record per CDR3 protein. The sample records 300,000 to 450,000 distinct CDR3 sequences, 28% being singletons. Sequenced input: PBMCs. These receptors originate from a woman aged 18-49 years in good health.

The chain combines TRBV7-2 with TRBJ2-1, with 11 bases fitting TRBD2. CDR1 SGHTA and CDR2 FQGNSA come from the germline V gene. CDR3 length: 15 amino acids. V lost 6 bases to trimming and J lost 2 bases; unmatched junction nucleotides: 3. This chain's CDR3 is CASRLAGVAYNEQFF. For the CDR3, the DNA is TGTGCCAGCAGACTAGCGGGAGTGGCCTACAATGAGCAGTTCTTC.

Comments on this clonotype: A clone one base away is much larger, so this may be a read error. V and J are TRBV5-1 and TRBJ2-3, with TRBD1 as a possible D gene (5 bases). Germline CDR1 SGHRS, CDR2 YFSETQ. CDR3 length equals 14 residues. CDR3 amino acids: CASSLGQDTDTHYF. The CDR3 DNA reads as TGCGCCAGCAGCTTGGGGCAGGACACAGATACGCATTATTTT.

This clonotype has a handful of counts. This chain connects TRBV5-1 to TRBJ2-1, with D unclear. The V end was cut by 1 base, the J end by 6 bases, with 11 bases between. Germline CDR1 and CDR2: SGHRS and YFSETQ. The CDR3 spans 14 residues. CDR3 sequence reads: CASSLFGLGNEQFF. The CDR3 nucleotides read TGCGCCAGCAGCTTGTTCGGGTTGGGCAATGAGCAGTTCTTC.

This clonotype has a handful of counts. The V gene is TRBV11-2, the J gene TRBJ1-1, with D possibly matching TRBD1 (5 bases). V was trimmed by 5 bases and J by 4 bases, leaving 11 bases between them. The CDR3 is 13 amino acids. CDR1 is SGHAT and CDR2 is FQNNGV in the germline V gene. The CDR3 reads CASSLGVATEAFF. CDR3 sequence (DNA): TGTGCCAGCAGCCTAGGGGTGGCCACTGAAGCTTTCTTT.

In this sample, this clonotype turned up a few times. The DNA for the CDR3 is TGTGCCAGCAGCTACGGACCGAGCCGAGCTTTCTTT. Translating gives CASSYGPSRAFF. The J gene is TRBJ1-1, the V gene TRBV27, with D hard to call. Trimming took off 6 bases at V and 10 bases at J, with 15 bases between the two ends. The CDR3 is 12 amino acids. CDR1 is MNHEY and CDR2 is SMNVEV in the germline V gene (reference sequence).

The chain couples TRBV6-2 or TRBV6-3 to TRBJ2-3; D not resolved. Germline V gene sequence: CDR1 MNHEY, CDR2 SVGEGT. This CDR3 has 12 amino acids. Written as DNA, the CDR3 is TGTGTCAACACCAATTTCGGGGATACGCAGTATTTT. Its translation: CVNTNFGDTQYF.

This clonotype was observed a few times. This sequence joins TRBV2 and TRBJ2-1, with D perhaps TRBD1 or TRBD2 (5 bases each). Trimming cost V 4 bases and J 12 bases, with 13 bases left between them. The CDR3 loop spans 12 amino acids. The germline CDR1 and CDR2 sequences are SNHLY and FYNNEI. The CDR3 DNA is TGTGCCAGCAGTGTCAGGGCTGAGGGGCAGTTCTTC. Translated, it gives CASSVRAEGQFF.

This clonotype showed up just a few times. CDR3 nucleotide sequence: TGTGCCATCAGAGTACTAGCGGGATCCGAGCAGTACTTC. It translates to CAIRVLAGSEQYF. This sequence joins TRBV10-3 and TRBJ2-7, with 10 bases matching TRBD2. The CDR3 spans 13 residues. Germline trimming cut 6 bases from V and 6 bases from J; bases unmatched to any gene: 5. Per the germline V gene, CDR1 is ENHRY and CDR2 is SYGVKD.

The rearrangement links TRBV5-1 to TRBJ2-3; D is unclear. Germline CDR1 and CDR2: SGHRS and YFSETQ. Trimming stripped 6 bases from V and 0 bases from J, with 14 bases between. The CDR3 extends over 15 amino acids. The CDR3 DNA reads TGCGCCAGCACCGCGGATGGTGGGAGCACAGATACGCAGTATTTT. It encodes CASTADGGSTDTQYF.

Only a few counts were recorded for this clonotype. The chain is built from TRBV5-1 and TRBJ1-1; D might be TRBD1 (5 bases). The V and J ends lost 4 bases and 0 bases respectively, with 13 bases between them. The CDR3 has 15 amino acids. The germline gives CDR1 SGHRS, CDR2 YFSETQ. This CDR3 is CASSHRDSVNTEAFF. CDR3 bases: TGCGCCAGCAGCCACCGGGACTCGGTGAACACTGAAGCTTTCTTT.

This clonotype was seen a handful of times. The CDR3 loop is CASRETGTFPDTQYF. CDR3 in DNA: TGTGCCAGCAGGGAGACCGGGACTTTTCCAGATACGCAGTATTTT. This chain joins TRBV2 and TRBJ2-3; D perhaps matches TRBD2 (6 bases). V gave up 6 bases and J gave up 4 bases, with 17 bases separating them. CDR3 length: 15 amino acids. Looked up from germline, CDR1 is SNHLY and CDR2 is FYNNEI.

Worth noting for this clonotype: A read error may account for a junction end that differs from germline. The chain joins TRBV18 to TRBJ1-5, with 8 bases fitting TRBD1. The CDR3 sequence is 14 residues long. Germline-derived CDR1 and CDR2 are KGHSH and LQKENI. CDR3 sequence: CSRVQGESNQPQHF. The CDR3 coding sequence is TGCTCCAGGGTACAGGGGGAGAGCAATCAGCCCCAGCATTTT.

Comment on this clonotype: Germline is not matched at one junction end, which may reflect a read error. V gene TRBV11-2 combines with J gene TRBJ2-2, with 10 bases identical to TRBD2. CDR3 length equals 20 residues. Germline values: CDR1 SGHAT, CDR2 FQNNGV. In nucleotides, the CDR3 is TGTGCCAGCATCTTAGAGTGGGTCTCTTCTAGCGGGGGAAACACCGGGGAGCTGTTTTTT. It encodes CASILEWVSSSGGNTGELFF.

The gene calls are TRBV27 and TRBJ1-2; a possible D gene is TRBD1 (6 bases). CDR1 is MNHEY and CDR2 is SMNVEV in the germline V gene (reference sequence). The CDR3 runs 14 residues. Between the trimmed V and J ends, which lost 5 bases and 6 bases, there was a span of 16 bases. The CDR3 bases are TGTGCCAGCAGTCTTAGGAGGACAGCCGATGGCTACACCTTC. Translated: CASSLRRTADGYTF.

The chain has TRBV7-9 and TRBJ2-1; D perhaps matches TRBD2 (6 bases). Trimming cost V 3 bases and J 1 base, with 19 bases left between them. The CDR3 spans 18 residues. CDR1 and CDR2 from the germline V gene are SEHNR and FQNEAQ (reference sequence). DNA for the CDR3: TGTGCCAGCAGCTTTCCACTAGCACCGGAGAAGTCCTACAATGAGCAGTTCTTC. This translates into CASSFPLAPEKSYNEQFF.

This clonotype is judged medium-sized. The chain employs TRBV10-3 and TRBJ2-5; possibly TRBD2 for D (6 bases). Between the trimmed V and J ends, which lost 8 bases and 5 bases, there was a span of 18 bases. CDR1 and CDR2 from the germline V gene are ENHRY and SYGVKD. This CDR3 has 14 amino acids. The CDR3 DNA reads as TGTGCCATCGCGCCCGTAGGGACTTTGGAGACCCAGTACTTC. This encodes CAIAPVGTLETQYF.

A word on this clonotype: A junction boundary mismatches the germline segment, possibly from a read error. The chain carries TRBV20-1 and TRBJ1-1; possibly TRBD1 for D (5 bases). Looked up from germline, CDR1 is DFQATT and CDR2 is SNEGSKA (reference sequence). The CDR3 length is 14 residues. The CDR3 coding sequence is TGCATTGCTAGATCTCTACAGGTGAACACTGAAGCTTTCTTT. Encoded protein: CIARSLQVNTEAFF.

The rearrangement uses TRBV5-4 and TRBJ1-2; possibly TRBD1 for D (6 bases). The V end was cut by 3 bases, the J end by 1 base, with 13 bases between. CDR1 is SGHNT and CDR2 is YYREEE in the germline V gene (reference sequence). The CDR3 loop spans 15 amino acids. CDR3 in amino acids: CASSSRDTLNYGYTF. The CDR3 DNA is TGTGCCAGCAGCTCTCGGGACACACTTAACTATGGCTACACCTTC. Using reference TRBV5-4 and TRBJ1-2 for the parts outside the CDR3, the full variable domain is ETGVTQSPTHLIKTRGQQVTLRCSSQSGHNTVSWYQQALGQGPQFIFQYYREEENGRGNFPPRFSGLQFPNYSSELNVNALELDDSALYLCASSSRDTLNYGYTFGSGTRLTVV.

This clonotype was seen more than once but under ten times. CDR3 coding DNA: TGCAGTGCTATCAGACAGGGAGGTGGTGGCTACACCTTC. The encoded protein is CSAIRQGGGGYTF. This chain links TRBV20-1 with TRBJ1-2, with 7 bases aligning to TRBD1. Germline lookup yields CDR1 DFQATT and CDR2 SNEGSKA (reference sequence). The CDR3 spans 13 residues. J lost 7 bases, V lost 4 bases, and 9 bases had no gene match.

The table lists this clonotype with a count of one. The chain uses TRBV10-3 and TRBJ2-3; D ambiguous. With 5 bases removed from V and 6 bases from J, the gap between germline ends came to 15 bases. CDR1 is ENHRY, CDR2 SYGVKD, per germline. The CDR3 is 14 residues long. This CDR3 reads CAISSSALSDTQYF. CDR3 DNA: TGTGCCATCAGTTCGTCCGCCCTTTCCGATACGCAGTATTTT.

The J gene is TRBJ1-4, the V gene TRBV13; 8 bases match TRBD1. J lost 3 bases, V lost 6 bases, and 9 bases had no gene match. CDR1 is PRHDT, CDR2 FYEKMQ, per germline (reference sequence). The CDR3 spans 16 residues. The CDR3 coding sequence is TGTGCCAGCAGTTTCGCGGGACAGGCAGCTAATGAAAAACTGTTTTTT. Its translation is CASSFAGQAANEKLFF.

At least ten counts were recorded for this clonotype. The CDR3 nucleotides are TGCAGCGTTGAAGAGAGTTGGGGCTACACCTTC. It is translated as CSVEESWGYTF. The chain uses TRBV29-1 and TRBJ1-2; the D is unclear. Trimming stripped 0 bases from V and 8 bases from J, with 7 bases between. CDR3 length equals 11 residues. The germline CDR1 and CDR2 sequences are SQVTM and ANQGSEA.

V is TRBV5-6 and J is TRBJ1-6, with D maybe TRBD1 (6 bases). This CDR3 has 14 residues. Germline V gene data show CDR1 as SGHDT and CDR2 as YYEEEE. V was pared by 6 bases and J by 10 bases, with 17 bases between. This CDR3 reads CASIVQGGQSPLHF. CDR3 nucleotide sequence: TGTGCCAGCATCGTACAGGGTGGGCAATCACCCCTCCACTTT.

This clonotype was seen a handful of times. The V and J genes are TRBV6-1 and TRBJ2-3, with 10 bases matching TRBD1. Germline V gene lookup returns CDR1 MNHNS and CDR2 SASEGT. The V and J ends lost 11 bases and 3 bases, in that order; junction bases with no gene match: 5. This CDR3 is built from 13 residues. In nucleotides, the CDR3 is TGTGCCGGGAGGACAGGGGGGACAGATACGCAGTATTTT. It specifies CAGRTGGTDTQYF.

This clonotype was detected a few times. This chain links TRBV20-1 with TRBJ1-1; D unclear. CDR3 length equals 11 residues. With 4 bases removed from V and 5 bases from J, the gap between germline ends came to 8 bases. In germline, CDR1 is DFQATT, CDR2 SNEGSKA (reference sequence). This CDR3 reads CSAISPTEAFF. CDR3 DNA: TGCAGTGCTATTTCGCCGACTGAAGCTTTCTTT.

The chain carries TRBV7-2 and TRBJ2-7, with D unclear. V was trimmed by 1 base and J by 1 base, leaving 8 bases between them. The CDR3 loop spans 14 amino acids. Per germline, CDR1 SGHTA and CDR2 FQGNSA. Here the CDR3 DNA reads TGTGCCAGCAGCTTAGTCGGTCTATCCTACGAGCAGTACTTC. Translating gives CASSLVGLSYEQYF.

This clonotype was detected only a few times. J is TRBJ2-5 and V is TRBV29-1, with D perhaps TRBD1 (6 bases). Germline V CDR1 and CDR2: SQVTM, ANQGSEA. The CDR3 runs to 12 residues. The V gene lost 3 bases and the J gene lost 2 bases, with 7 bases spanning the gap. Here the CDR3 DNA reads TGCAGCGTTGACAGGGGACAAGAGACCCAGTACTTC. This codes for CSVDRGQETQYF.

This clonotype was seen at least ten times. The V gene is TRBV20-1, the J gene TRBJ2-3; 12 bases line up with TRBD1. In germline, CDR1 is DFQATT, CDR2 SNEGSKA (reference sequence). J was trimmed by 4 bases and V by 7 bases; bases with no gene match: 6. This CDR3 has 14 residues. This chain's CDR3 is CSVSGTGGSDTQYF. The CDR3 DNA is TGCAGTGTCTCCGGGACAGGGGGCTCAGATACGCAGTATTTT.

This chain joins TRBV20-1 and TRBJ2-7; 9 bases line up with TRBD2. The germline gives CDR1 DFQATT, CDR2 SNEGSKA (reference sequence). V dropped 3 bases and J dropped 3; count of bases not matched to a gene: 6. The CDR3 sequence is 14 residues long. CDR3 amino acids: CSASHQREDYEQYF. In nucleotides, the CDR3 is TGCAGTGCTAGTCATCAGCGGGAGGACTACGAGCAGTACTTC.

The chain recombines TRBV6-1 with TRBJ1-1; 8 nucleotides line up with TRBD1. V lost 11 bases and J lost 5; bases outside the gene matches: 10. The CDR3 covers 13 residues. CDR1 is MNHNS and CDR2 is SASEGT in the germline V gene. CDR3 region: CAGSTGGRTEAFF. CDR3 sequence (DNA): TGTGCCGGTTCTACAGGGGGTAGGACTGAAGCTTTCTTT.